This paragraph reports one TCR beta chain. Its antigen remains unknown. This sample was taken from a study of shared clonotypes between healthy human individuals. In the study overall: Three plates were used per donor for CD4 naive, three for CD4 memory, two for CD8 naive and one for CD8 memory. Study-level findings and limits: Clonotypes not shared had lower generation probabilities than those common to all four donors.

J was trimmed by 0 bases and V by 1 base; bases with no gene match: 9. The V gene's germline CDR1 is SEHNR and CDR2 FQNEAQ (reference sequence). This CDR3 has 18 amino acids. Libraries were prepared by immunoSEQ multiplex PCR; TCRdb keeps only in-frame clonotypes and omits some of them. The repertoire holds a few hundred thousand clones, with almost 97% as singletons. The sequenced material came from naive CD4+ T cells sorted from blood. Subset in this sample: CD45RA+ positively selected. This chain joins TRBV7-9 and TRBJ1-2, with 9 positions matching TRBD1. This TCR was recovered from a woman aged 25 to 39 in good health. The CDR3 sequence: CASSLEGTGGVSNYGYTF. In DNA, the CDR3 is TGTGCCAGCAGCTTAGAGGGAACAGGGGGCGTCTCTAACTATGGCTACACCTTC.